Each of the 17 T cell receptor beta chains below was sequenced from the same sample in a study of CXCR3 chemokines and chemotherapy response in bladder cancer. TCRdb re-called the PCR reads through MiXCR, storing one row per CDR3 protein. The data hold approximately 13,000 distinct CDR3 sequences, with around 12% observed a single time. The specimen was obtained from a patient whose treatment included neoadjuvant chemotherapy. The source is a human donor with bladder cancer that did not respond to neoadjuvant chemotherapy.

This clonotype was counted a single time. The chain recombines TRBV7-2 with TRBJ2-2, with D possibly matching TRBD1 (5 bases). CDR1 is SGHTA, CDR2 FQGNSA, per germline. V lost 5 bases and J lost 7, with 14 bases in between. This CDR3 has 14 amino acids. The CDR3 loop reads CASSTYRQRGELFF. In nucleotides, the CDR3 is TGTGCCAGCAGCACCTATAGACAGCGCGGGGAGCTGTTTTTT.

This clonotype has at least ten counts. V and J are TRBV10-3 and TRBJ2-5; 8 positions agree with TRBD2. The CDR3 covers 16 residues. The germline CDR1 and CDR2 sequences are ENHRY and SYGVKD. With 4 bases clipped from V and 0 bases from J, the junction kept 7 bases outside the gene matches. DNA of the CDR3: TGTGCCATCAGTGCTTCGGCGGGGGGCAACCAAGAGACCCAGTACTTC. This encodes CAISASAGGNQETQYF.

This clonotype was counted only a few times. The rearrangement joins TRBV6-5 to TRBJ2-3; D remains unclear. Germline assignment: CDR1 MNHEY and CDR2 SVGAGI. This CDR3 is built from 14 residues. The V end lost 0 bases, the J end lost 4 bases, and 8 bases lay between the germline ends. The CDR3 reads CASSYSWGSDTQYF. The DNA of the CDR3 is TGTGCCAGCAGTTACTCATGGGGTTCAGATACGCAGTATTTT.

This clonotype was picked up many times. Germline is not matched at one junction end, which may reflect a read error. The V call is TRBV12-3 or TRBV12-4, the J call TRBJ1-2; 7 bases are shared with TRBD1. The CDR3 spans 13 residues. The CDR3 coding sequence is TGTGCCAGCAGATTAGGACAGGAAGGCGGCTACACCTTC. Amino acids: CASRLGQEGGYTF.

This clonotype occurred many times. CDR3 in DNA: TGTGCCAGCGACGAGATGGGACTAGCGGGAGATCCCGAGCAGTTCTTC. It encodes CASDEMGLAGDPEQFF. The V gene is TRBV6-6, the J gene TRBJ2-1, with TRBD2 identical over 14 bases. The CDR3 consists of 16 residues. Germline V gene data show CDR1 as MNHNY and CDR2 as SVGAGI (reference sequence). After removal of 8 bases from V and 10 bases from J, the junction contained 13 bases not matched to a gene.

This clonotype was detected ten times or more. The chain couples TRBV27 to TRBJ1-1; 8 nucleotides agree with TRBD1. The CDR3 totals 17 residues. From germline, CDR1 is MNHEY and CDR2 SMNVEV (reference sequence). V gave up 3 bases and J gave up 0 bases; unmatched junction bases: 9. CDR3 DNA: TGTGCCAGCAGTTTGAGACAGGGGCTACTCATGAACACTGAAGCTTTCTTT. This sequence encodes CASSLRQGLLMNTEAFF.

This sequence joins TRBV6-5 and TRBJ2-7; D remains unclear. Germline loops: CDR1 MNHEY, CDR2 SVGAGI. The CDR3 contains 12 residues. Trimming took off 8 bases at V and 2 bases at J, with 10 bases between the two ends. CDR3 bases: TGTGCCAGCGGGCAGACCCCCTACGAGCAGTACTTC. Translation gives CASGQTPYEQYF.

V usage is TRBV20-1 and J usage is TRBJ2-3; TRBD2 matches 9 bases. From germline, CDR1 is DFQATT and CDR2 SNEGSKA (reference sequence). With 2 bases clipped from V and 3 bases from J, the junction kept 6 bases outside the gene matches. The CDR3 is made up of 15 amino acids. This chain's CDR3 is CSARLAGRRTDTQYF. The CDR3 DNA reads as TGCAGTGCTAGACTAGCGGGGCGGAGGACAGATACGCAGTATTTT.

This clonotype was recorded a few times. The chain recombines TRBV15 with TRBJ2-5; 15 nucleotides line up with TRBD2. V shed 5 bases, J shed 4 bases, and the junction held 8 bases outside the gene matches. The germline V gene has CDR1 LNHNV and CDR2 YYDKDF (reference sequence). This CDR3 has 17 amino acids. In DNA, the CDR3 is TGTGCCACCAGCCCACGGACTAGCGGGGGGGCTGGAGAGACCCAGTACTTC. Protein sequence: CATSPRTSGGAGETQYF.

This clonotype was seen ten or more times. The chain is built from TRBV5-6 and TRBJ2-3; D not certain. Germline-derived CDR1 and CDR2 are SGHDT and YYEEEE. The CDR3 covers 14 residues. Trimming removed 6 bases at V and 1 base at J, with 12 bases between. The chain's CDR3 is CASNDDPRTDTQYF. The CDR3 DNA is TGTGCCAGCAACGACGACCCCCGCACAGATACGCAGTATTTT.

This clonotype was detected ten times or more. CDR3 coding DNA: TGTGCCAGCAGTTACTCAGCGGGGGCCCGGGAAAAACTGTTTTTT. Translated, it gives CASSYSAGAREKLFF. The chain couples TRBV6-5 to TRBJ1-4; D is possibly TRBD1 (6 bases). V was clipped by 0 bases and J by 8 bases, with 13 bases between them. Germline V gene data show CDR1 as MNHEY and CDR2 as SVGAGI. This CDR3 spans 15 amino acids.

This clonotype came up many times. The genes are TRBV19 and TRBJ1-5, with 9 nucleotides matching TRBD1. Germline trimming cut 5 bases from V and 4 bases from J; bases unmatched to any gene: 3. This CDR3 contains 14 residues. Germline V gives CDR1 LNHDA, CDR2 SQIVND (reference sequence). The CDR3: CASSRDRGNQPQHF. The CDR3 nucleotides read TGTGCCAGTAGTCGCGACAGGGGGAATCAGCCCCAGCATTTT.

This clonotype was counted between two and nine times. CDR3 sequence (DNA): TGCAGTGCTGCCCGGCCTAGCGGGTCGAATGAGCAGTTCTTC. Translation gives CSAARPSGSNEQFF. This chain links TRBV20-1 with TRBJ2-1; 8 nucleotides align to TRBD2. V lost 5 bases and J lost 7; bases outside the gene matches: 10. The V gene's germline CDR1 is DFQATT and CDR2 SNEGSKA (reference sequence). The CDR3 has 14 amino acids.

In its sample, this clonotype ranks as medium-sized. V gene TRBV5-4 combines with J gene TRBJ1-2; 9 bases align to TRBD1. V trimming: 3 bases; J trimming: 5 bases; junction bases outside the gene matches: 8. Germline-derived CDR1 and CDR2 are SGHNT and YYREEE (reference sequence). CDR3 length: 15 amino acids. The CDR3 loop is CASSYPGQGGYGYTF. DNA for the CDR3: TGTGCCAGCAGCTATCCGGGACAGGGTGGGTATGGCTACACCTTC.

This clonotype was seen repeatedly, ten times or more. This chain links TRBV19 with TRBJ1-1; D possibly corresponds to TRBD1 (5 bases). Germline values: CDR1 LNHDA, CDR2 SQIVND (reference sequence). The CDR3 has 13 amino acids. V was clipped by 8 bases and J by 1 base, with 11 bases between them. CDR3 in DNA: TGTGCCAGTTGGAAAACAGGGAACACTGAAGCTTTCTTT. Its protein is CASWKTGNTEAFF. The full variable domain, rest sourced from reference TRBV19 and TRBJ1-1, is DGGITQSPKYLFRKEGQNVTLSCEQNLNHDAMYWYRQDPGQGLRLIYYSQIVNDFQKGDIAEGYSVSREKKESFPLTVTSAQKNPTAFYLCASWKTGNTEAFFGQGTRLTVV.

By share, this clonotype counts as medium-sized. V gene TRBV6-6 combines with J gene TRBJ1-6; D possibly corresponds to TRBD1 (5 bases). Germline CDR1 is MNHNY and CDR2 is SVGAGI (reference sequence). The CDR3 loop spans 14 amino acids. With 2 bases removed from V and 9 bases from J, the gap between germline ends came to 11 bases. The CDR3 loop is CASSYRGDGSPLHF. The DNA for the CDR3 is TGTGCCAGCAGTTACCGCGGGGACGGTTCACCCCTCCACTTT.

This clonotype has a count of ten or more. This chain links TRBV10-3 with TRBJ2-6; possibly TRBD1 or TRBD2 for D (5 bases each). V lost 2 bases, J lost 7 bases, and 12 bases lay in between. Germline CDR1 ENHRY, CDR2 SYGVKD. The CDR3 consists of 15 residues. The CDR3 loop is CAISERDLVANVLTF. The CDR3 region has the DNA TGTGCCATCAGTGAGAGGGACCTTGTCGCCAACGTCCTGACTTTC.